This T cell receptor beta chain was identified in a study of OX40 agonist ivuxolimab in advanced cancers. Concerning the study at large: Ivuxolimab was a fully human IgG2 agonistic monoclonal antibody targeting the costimulatory receptor OX40 (CD134). Intravenous ivuxolimab was administered to patients every 2 weeks at six dose levels: 0.01, 0.1, 0.3, 1.5, 3 and 10 mg/kg. Among the roughly 50 dose-escalation patients, some 19 had hepatocellular carcinoma, some 15 melanoma, 9 renal cell carcinoma and 9 head and neck cancer. A male proportion of about 79% and a mean age of around 60 years, ranging from about 23 to 79, were recorded for the dose-escalation cohort. Patients were allowed to have had prior anti-PD-1, anti-PD-L1 or anti-CTLA-4 therapy, and approximately 43% of the dose-escalation patients had previously received checkpoint inhibitors. Partial responses were achieved by three dose-escalation patients, of whom one had hepatocellular carcinoma and two had cutaneous melanoma. Peripheral TCRbeta sequencing aimed to test whether ivuxolimab altered TCR sequence diversity and caused clonal T-cell expansion. The paper reports the monotherapy dose-escalation portion (N of about 52 patients) of the phase I ivuxolimab trial. Study-level results and caveats: Clonal expansion of both CD4+ and CD8+ blood T cells was observed from baseline to week 6 at doses 0.1 to 3.0 mg/kg. The antigen specificity of the peripheral T cells that underwent clonal expansion was not determined. In the 0.1-3.0 mg/kg groups, partial responders had among the lowest normalized peripheral clonal expansion, particularly in CD8+ T cells. After ivuxolimab, CD8+ T cells had more expanded clones than CD4+ T cells on average. Low levels of normalized T-cell clonal expansion were also shown by some nonresponding patients.

Note on this clone: Its antigen target is currently unknown. Per-base qualities were not stored, and no clone one base away is much larger.

From the cysteine through the phenylalanine, the CDR3 covers 13 amino acids. Kept here is only the CDR3 DNA, which spans 39 bases and is read in frame from base 1. The germline V gene gives CDR1 as SNHLY and CDR2 as FYNNEI. The junction carries 9 bases between V and J, which are trimmed by 6 bases and 1 base respectively. Genomic DNA was extracted from sorted cells for sequencing of the TCRbeta CDR3 region. The immunoSEQ Assay was used to sequence the TCRbeta CDR3 regions. In its TCRdb copy, this immuneACCESS table keeps in-frame sequences only and misses some clones. Where compared with another copy, unresolved V genes explain less than half of these, and the others have no known cause. The sample includes around 70,000 clones, with about 90% observed a single time. Roughly 2.9% of the sample comes from the top ten. Patients with a history of autoimmune disease or receiving systemic immunosuppression were excluded from the trial. In every dose cohort, peripheral blood was drawn for TCR sequencing at baseline, cycle 4 day 1, and cycle 7 day 1. Samples were obtained from an open-label, multicenter, first-in-human phase I dose-escalation trial of ivuxolimab. Adults with locally advanced or metastatic head and neck squamous cell, hepatocellular, melanoma or renal cell carcinoma were enrolled in the trial. Before TCR sequencing, CD4+ and CD8+ T cells were separately sorted from peripheral blood.

The chain is assembled from TRBV2 and TRBJ1-1; 5 matching bases give a weak D call of TRBD1. This clonotype was sampled from an adult with an advanced solid tumor such as melanoma, head and neck, liver or kidney cancer. The specimen was CD4+ or CD8+ T cells sorted from blood, collected in a trial of the OX40 agonist ivuxolimab. The sequence in DNA is TGTGCCAGCAGCGCACAGGAGAACACTGAAGCTTTCTTT. Its protein is CASSAQENTEAFF.